The rows below give T cell receptor beta chains drawn from one sample of a study of beta chain features in type 1 diabetes. The data were produced by immunoSEQ multiplex PCR, yet TCRdb's version contains in-frame clones alone and is incomplete. The sample lists 150,000 to 200,000 clones; 8.5% to 10% were seen once. Sequencing used central memory CD4+ T cells from blood. Source of these receptors: a woman in her thirties with type 1 diabetes. CDR3s leave out the opening cysteine and the closing phenylalanine or tryptophan.

>TRBJ1-1|TRBV30
AWSLNRNTEAF
>TRBJ2-1|TRBV19
ASSIGGRAGDNNEQF
>TRBJ2-1|TRBV5-1
ASSLTTSGAYNEQF
>TRBJ2-1|TRBV5-1
ASSLTMTSGSPDEQF
>TRBJ1-2|TRBV28
ASSQNTESYGYT
>TRBJ1-1|TRBV7-3
ASSLVGGHTEAF
>TRBJ2-1|TRBV4-1
ASSRGLADNEQF
>TRBJ1-5|TRBV7-9
ASSLLSGQRQH
>TRBJ1-1|TRBV5-8
ASSLGDREVTEAF
>TRBJ1-2|TRBV5-1
ASGPGQNAGSYGYT
>TRBJ1-5|TRBV2
ASSGGQGNQPQH
>TRBJ2-1|TRBV4-2
ASSQDVGTSGIYNEQF
>TRBJ1-2|TRBV18
ASSPAGTVLGYGYT
>TRBJ2-5|TRBV6-6
AISEGHQRETQY
>TRBJ2-1|TRBV19
ASSTGDEQF
>TRBJ2-5|TRBV5-4
ASSPDSSGETQY
>TRBJ1-2|TRBV29-1
SVEEGANNGYT
>TRBJ2-5|TRBV9
ASSPGTSGRYETQY
>TRBJ1-1|TRBV18
ASSPILNEAF
>TRBJ1-1|TRBV7-3
ATKDRANTEAF
>.|TRBV28
ASGGAPFYEQY
>TRBJ2-1|TRBV5-4
ASSLWIAADEQF
>TRBJ2-1|TRBV5-1
ASSFLPGQGGSEQF
>TRBJ2-7|TRBV19
ASMSAGRSYEQY
>TRBJ1-2|TRBV27
ASSFGGGVGYT
>TRBJ1-2|TRBV7-6
ASSLAGRDGYT
>TRBJ2-1|TRBV29-1
SVATGGSNNEQF
>TRBJ1-2|TRBV18
ASSGAQGEYGYT
>TRBJ1-1|TRBV6-5
ASSYSQSRRGF
>TRBJ1-2|TRBV4-2
ASSQDETDHYGYT
>TRBJ2-1|TRBV7-9
ASSLARQGDSYNEQF
>TRBJ2-4|TRBV7-8
ASSPKIGETTAKNIQY
>TRBJ2-7|TRBV6-6
ASNPGDSYEQY
>TRBJ2-7|TRBV5-4
ASSHGSLSGSFAEQY
>TRBJ2-5|TRBV14
ASSLQGPETQY
>TRBJ1-2|TRBV12-5
ASGLETGGYT
>TRBJ1-2|TRBV7-9
ASSLDPGSDGYT
>TRBJ2-7|TRBV5-4
ASSRNGGTGAYEQY
>TRBJ1-1|TRBV29-1
SVYRGINTEAF
>TRBJ2-1|TRBV11-2
ASSFASGSYNEQF
>TRBJ2-1|TRBV13
ASSLGAGGIYNEQF
>TRBJ2-1|TRBV19
ASRIGLASDEQF
>TRBJ2-3|TRBV4-1
ASSLVWGGRTSSTDTQY
>TRBJ2-3|TRBV2
ASSESDRGTDTQY
>TRBJ1-1|TRBV27
ASSYRVDTEAF
>TRBJ2-7|TRBV11-3
ASSFYRGDPYEQY
>TRBJ2-3|TRBV19
ASSIPGRRPLGRDTQY
>TRBJ1-1|TRBV9
ASSVVSGDSEAF
>TRBJ1-1|TRBV19
ASRNFETGKNTEAF
>TRBJ2-3|TRBV20-1
SFGGPDTQY
>TRBJ2-7|TRBV19
ASSSGQNPYEQY
>TRBJ2-1|TRBV2
ASRMTSGGHNEQF
>TRBJ1-4|TRBV27
ASSIYEGIGKLF